This T cell receptor beta chain derives from a study of beta chain features in type 1 diabetes. The authors reverse transcribed all of the isolated RNA, so sequencing captured expressed TCRB transcripts. This table comes from immunoSEQ multiplex PCR, and its TCRdb copy is limited to in-frame clones, with some not included. Here the sample spans 160,000 or so clones, 7.5% to 9.5% being singletons. J gave up 2 bases and V 3 bases, and 1 base lay outside the gene matches. Germline V gives CDR1 SGDLS, CDR2 YYNGEE. The CDR3 contains 13 residues. This clone occurred a few times. This receptor was taken from a woman aged 18-30 years in good health. The rearrangement links TRBV9 to TRBJ2-5, with 7 bases matching TRBD1. Sequences were obtained from central memory CD4+ T cells from blood. This CDR3 is CASSAGQQETQYF. CDR3 sequence (DNA): TGTGCCAGCAGCGCGGGACAGCAAGAGACCCAGTACTTC.